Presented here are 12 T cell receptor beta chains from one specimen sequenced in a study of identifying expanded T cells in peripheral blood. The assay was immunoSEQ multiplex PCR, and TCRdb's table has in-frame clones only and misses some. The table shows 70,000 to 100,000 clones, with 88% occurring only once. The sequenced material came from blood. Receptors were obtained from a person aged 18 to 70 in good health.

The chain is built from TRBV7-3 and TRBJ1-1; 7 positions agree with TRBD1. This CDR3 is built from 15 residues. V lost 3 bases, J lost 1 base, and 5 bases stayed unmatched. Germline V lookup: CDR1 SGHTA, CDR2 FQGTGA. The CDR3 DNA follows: TGTGCCAGCAGCTTTTCACGGGACAGGAACACTGAAGCTTTCTTT. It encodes CASSFSRDRNTEAFF.

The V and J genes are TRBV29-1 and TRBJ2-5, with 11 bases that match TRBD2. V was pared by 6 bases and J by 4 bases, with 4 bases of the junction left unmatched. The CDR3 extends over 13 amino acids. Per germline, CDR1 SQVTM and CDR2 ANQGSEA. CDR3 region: CSVGLAGRETQYF. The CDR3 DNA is TGCAGCGTAGGACTAGCGGGCCGAGAGACCCAGTACTTC.

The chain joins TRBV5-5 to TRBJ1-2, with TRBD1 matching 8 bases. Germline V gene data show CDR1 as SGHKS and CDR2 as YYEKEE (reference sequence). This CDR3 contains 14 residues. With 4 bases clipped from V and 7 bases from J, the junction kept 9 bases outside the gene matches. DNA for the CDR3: TGTGCCAGCAGCGAGTCGGACAGGGTCGGTGGCTACACCTTC. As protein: CASSESDRVGGYTF.

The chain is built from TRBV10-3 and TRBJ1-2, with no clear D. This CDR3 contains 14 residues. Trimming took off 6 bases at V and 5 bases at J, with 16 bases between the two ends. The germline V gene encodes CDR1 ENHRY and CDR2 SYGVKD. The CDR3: CAISGSLGGYGYTF. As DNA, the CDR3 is TGTGCCATCAGCGGATCCCTAGGAGGGTATGGCTACACCTTC.

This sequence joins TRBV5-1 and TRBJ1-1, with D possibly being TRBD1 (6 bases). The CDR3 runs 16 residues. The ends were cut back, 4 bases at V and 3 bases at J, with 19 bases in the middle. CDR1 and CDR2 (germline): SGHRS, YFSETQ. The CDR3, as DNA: TGCGCCAGCAGCGAGGGCGGGGGCAGACGCGACACTGAAGCTTTCTTT. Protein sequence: CASSEGGGRRDTEAFF.

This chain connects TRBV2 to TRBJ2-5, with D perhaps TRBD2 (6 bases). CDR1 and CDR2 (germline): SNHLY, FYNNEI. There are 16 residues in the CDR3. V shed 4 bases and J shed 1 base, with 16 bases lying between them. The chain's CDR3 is CASSGGWRGPQETQYF. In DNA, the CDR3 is TGTGCCAGCAGTGGGGGGTGGAGGGGCCCCCAAGAGACCCAGTACTTC.

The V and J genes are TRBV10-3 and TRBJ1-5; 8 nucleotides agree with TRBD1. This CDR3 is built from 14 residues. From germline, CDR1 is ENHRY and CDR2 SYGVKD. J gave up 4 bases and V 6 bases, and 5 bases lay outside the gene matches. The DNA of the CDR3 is TGTGCCATCAGATCCGACAGGGGTAATCAGCCCCAGCATTTT. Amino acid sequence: CAIRSDRGNQPQHF.

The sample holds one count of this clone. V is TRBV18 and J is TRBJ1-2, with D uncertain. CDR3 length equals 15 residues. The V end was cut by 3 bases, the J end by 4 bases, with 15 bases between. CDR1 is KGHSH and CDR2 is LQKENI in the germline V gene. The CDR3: CASSPGGNPSYGYTF. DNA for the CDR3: TGTGCCAGCTCACCGGGCGGCAATCCGAGCTATGGCTACACCTTC. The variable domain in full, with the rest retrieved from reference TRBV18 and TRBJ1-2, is NAGVMQNPRHLVRRRGQEARLRCSPMKGHSHVYWYRQLPEEGLKFMVYLQKENIIDESGMPKERFSAEFPKEGPSILRIQQVVRGDSAAYFCASSPGGNPSYGYTFGSGTRLTVV.

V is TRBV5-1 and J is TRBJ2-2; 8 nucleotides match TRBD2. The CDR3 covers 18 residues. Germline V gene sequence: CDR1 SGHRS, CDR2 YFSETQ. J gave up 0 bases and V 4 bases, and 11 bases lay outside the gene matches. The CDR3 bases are TGCGCCAGCAGCCCCAGGGCGGCGGGAGGCACGAACACCGGGGAGCTGTTTTTT. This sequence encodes CASSPRAAGGTNTGELFF.

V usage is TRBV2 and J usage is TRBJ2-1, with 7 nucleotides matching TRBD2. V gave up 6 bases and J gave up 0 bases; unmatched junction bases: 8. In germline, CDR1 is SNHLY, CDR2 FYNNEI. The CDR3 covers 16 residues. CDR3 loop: CASRSPGGSSYNEQFF. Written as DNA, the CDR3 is TGTGCCAGCAGGAGCCCGGGAGGAAGCTCCTACAATGAGCAGTTCTTC.

In DNA form, the CDR3 reads TGCGCCAGCAGCCCCCATTACTACAGGGCCAACGAGCAGTACTTC. This gives the protein CASSPHYYRANEQYF. The chain combines TRBV4-3 with TRBJ2-7, with a possible D match to TRBD1 (6 bases). The CDR3 length is 15 residues. V was pared by 4 bases and J by 5 bases, with 18 bases between. Germline values: CDR1 LGHNA, CDR2 YSLEER.

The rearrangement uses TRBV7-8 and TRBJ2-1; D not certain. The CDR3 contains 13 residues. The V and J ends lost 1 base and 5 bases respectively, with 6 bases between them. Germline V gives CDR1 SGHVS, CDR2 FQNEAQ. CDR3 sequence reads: CASSLVSHNEQFF. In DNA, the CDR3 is TGTGCCAGCAGCTTAGTAAGCCACAATGAGCAGTTCTTC.